This passage covers 29 T cell receptor beta chains from one sample sequenced in a study of cytomegalovirus exposure and HLA in healthy donors (TCRdb year 2017). The library was produced with the immunoSEQ multiplex PCR assay. For the multiplex PCR, a mixture combining 60 forward primers for TCR Vbeta segments and 13 reverse primers for TCR Jbeta segments was used. TCRdb carries this immuneACCESS record with in-frame sequences only. Its versions omit some clonotypes, under half of them owing to an unresolved V gene in the studies checked, with the rest unexplained. Across this sample there are about 200,000 clones, with around 83% seen only once. The ten largest clones take up around 3% of the sample. Sequenced: PBMCs. The receptors stem from a middle-aged woman in good health and CMV-seronegative.

The chain has TRBV5-8 and TRBJ2-1; TRBD2 agrees at 12 bases. V lost 2 bases to trimming and J lost 4 bases; unmatched junction nucleotides: 1. This CDR3 is 15 amino acids long. The germline CDR1 and CDR2 sequences are SGHTS and YDEGEE. The CDR3 DNA reads as TGTGCCAGCAGCTTACTAGCGGGAGGATACAATGAGCAGTTCTTC. Translation: CASSLLAGGYNEQFF.

The chain recombines TRBV6-5 with TRBJ1-1, with 8 bases lining up with TRBD1. Trimming cost V 4 bases and J 4 bases; bases outside gene matches: 8. Germline CDR1 is MNHEY and CDR2 is SVGAGI. This CDR3 comprises 15 residues. In DNA, the CDR3 is TGTGCCAGCAGTTCCCCGACAGGGGAATTCACTGAAGCTTTCTTT. Amino acid sequence: CASSSPTGEFTEAFF.

This clone showed up just a few times. The chain links TRBV28 to TRBJ2-7; 7 bases align to TRBD1. The CDR3 runs 15 residues. V was clipped by 1 base and J by 0 bases; unmatched bases: 3. Germline lookup yields CDR1 MDHEN and CDR2 SYDVKM. Here the CDR3 reads CASSLFGDSSYEQYF. Written as DNA, the CDR3 is TGTGCCAGCAGTTTATTTGGGGACAGCTCCTACGAGCAGTACTTC.

The genes are TRBV28 and TRBJ2-2; D ambiguous. The CDR3 loop spans 17 amino acids. The V end was cut by 3 bases, the J end by 1 base, with 15 bases between. CDR1 is MDHEN, CDR2 SYDVKM, per germline. This chain's CDR3 is CASSFFRSRGNTGELFF. As DNA, the CDR3 is TGTGCCAGCAGTTTCTTCCGTAGCCGAGGGAACACCGGGGAGCTGTTTTTT.

This rearrangement joins TRBV7-2 to TRBJ1-2; 8 bases are shared with TRBD1. The CDR3 extends over 13 amino acids. The J segment lost 6 bases and the V segment lost 4 bases, leaving 4 bases of the junction unmatched. Germline V gene lookup returns CDR1 SGHTA and CDR2 FQGNSA. The CDR3 is CASSSQGVDGYTF. The DNA for the CDR3 is TGTGCCAGCAGCTCACAGGGGGTTGATGGCTACACCTTC.

The V call is TRBV5-6, the J call TRBJ2-7, with D unclear. This CDR3 contains 14 residues. Germline V gives CDR1 SGHDT, CDR2 YYEEEE. With 0 bases removed from V and 3 bases from J, the gap between germline ends came to 10 bases. The CDR3 bases are TGTGCCAGCAGCTTGGCCCACGTAGACTACGAGCAGTACTTC. Translated: CASSLAHVDYEQYF.

The chain is built from TRBV9 and TRBJ2-5, with 11 positions matching TRBD2. This CDR3 spans 16 amino acids. The germline CDR1 and CDR2 sequences are SGDLS and YYNGEE. With V trimmed by 0 bases and J by 2 bases, 3 bases remained unmatched. CDR3 protein: CASSVGLAGGQETQYF. DNA of the CDR3: TGTGCCAGCAGCGTAGGGCTAGCGGGGGGTCAAGAGACCCAGTACTTC.

The V and J genes are TRBV5-1 and TRBJ2-6; perhaps TRBD2 as D (5 bases). Germline V gene data show CDR1 as SGHRS and CDR2 as YFSETQ. CDR3 length: 16 residues. V was cut by 2 bases and J by 0 bases, with 9 bases left in between. CDR3: CASSLRGPSGANVLTF. CDR3 DNA: TGCGCCAGCAGCTTACGGGGTCCCTCTGGGGCCAACGTCCTGACTTTC.

This chain links TRBV5-1 with TRBJ2-1; D perhaps matches TRBD1 (6 bases). Trimming removed 1 base from V and 6 bases from J, with 11 bases in between. Germline V gene lookup returns CDR1 SGHRS and CDR2 YFSETQ. The CDR3 totals 14 residues. CDR3 DNA: TGCGCCAGCAGCTTGCACAGGGTGGGCAATGAGCAGTTCTTC. Encoded protein: CASSLHRVGNEQFF.

The chain recombines TRBV6-1 with TRBJ1-2, with 8 nucleotides matching TRBD1. Germline assignment: CDR1 MNHNS and CDR2 SASEGT. The CDR3 is 17 amino acids. The V and J ends lost 2 bases and 6 bases, in that order; junction bases with no gene match: 14. The CDR3 loop is CASSESSVRGRIDGYTF. The CDR3 DNA sequence: TGTGCCAGCAGTGAATCGTCTGTCAGGGGGCGCATCGATGGCTACACCTTC.

This clone was seen only a few times. The J gene is TRBJ2-7, the V gene TRBV7-3; D is perhaps TRBD1 (6 bases). In germline, CDR1 is SGHTA, CDR2 FQGTGA. Trimming took off 0 bases at V and 2 bases at J, with 8 bases between the two ends. This CDR3 has 14 residues. The CDR3 protein is CASSLTKGAYEQYF. The CDR3 DNA reads TGTGCCAGCAGCTTAACAAAGGGGGCCTACGAGCAGTACTTC.

This clone came up a few times. This chain links TRBV27 with TRBJ1-2; 7 bases map to TRBD1. The CDR3 has 13 amino acids. The V and J ends lost 6 bases and 5 bases, in that order; junction bases with no gene match: 6. The germline gives CDR1 MNHEY, CDR2 SMNVEV (reference sequence). The CDR3 DNA is TGTGCCAGCAGCCTAGGACAGGCATATGGCTACACCTTC. Translation: CASSLGQAYGYTF.

The genes are TRBV6-5 and TRBJ2-1, with 8 bases lining up with TRBD2. From germline, CDR1 is MNHEY and CDR2 SVGAGI. V lost 2 bases, J lost 11 bases, and 11 bases stayed unmatched. This CDR3 is built from 15 residues. The CDR3 DNA is TGTGCCAGCAGTTACAGGGCGGCGGGAGGAGGAAAGCAGTTCTTC. Translating gives CASSYRAAGGGKQFF.

The chain combines TRBV5-1 with TRBJ1-1; D not resolved. This CDR3 spans 15 amino acids. Per germline, CDR1 SGHRS and CDR2 YFSETQ. V was clipped by 1 base and J by 1 base, with 11 bases between them. The CDR3 sequence is CASSLRQVANTEAFF. For the CDR3, the DNA is TGCGCCAGCAGCTTGAGGCAGGTCGCGAACACTGAAGCTTTCTTT.

The V and J genes are TRBV27 and TRBJ2-1; 7 bases map to TRBD1. The CDR3 spans 12 residues. The junction had 4 bases not matched to a gene; V was cut back by 6 bases and J by 8 bases. The germline CDR1 and CDR2 sequences are MNHEY and SMNVEV (reference sequence). The DNA of the CDR3 is TGTGCCAGCAGCCCGACAGGGTATGAGCAGTTCTTC. Protein: CASSPTGYEQFF.

This clone is a singleton in its sample. The chain recombines TRBV28 with TRBJ2-7; 15 bases agree with TRBD2. The CDR3 has 18 residues. Germline values: CDR1 MDHEN, CDR2 SYDVKM. J gave up 0 bases and V 6 bases, and 9 bases lay outside the gene matches. DNA for the CDR3: TGTGCCAGCAGCACACCGGGACTAGCGGGAGGTAGCTCCTACGAGCAGTACTTC. This codes for CASSTPGLAGGSSYEQYF.

The J gene is TRBJ2-1, the V gene TRBV19, with TRBD1 as a possible D gene (6 bases). There are 14 residues in the CDR3. Deletions cut 3 bases from V and 11 bases from J, with 17 bases between. From germline, CDR1 is LNHDA and CDR2 SQIVND (reference sequence). The CDR3 here is CASSMLGQYTQQFF. DNA of the CDR3: TGTGCCAGTAGTATGTTGGGACAATACACTCAGCAGTTCTTC.

In its sample, this clone was seen once. This sequence joins TRBV7-2 and TRBJ1-1; possible D gene TRBD1, 6 bases. The germline V gene has CDR1 SGHTA and CDR2 FQGNSA. Trimming removed 2 bases from V and 7 bases from J, with 14 bases in between. The CDR3 sequence is 14 residues long. This CDR3 is CASSLLMTGVEAFF. For the CDR3, the DNA is TGTGCCAGCAGCTTATTGATGACAGGCGTTGAAGCTTTCTTT.

V and J are TRBV6-1 and TRBJ1-1; unclear D gene. V dropped 2 bases and J dropped 1 base, with 8 bases sitting between them. The CDR3 runs to 14 residues. The germline gives CDR1 MNHNS, CDR2 SASEGT. The CDR3 here is CASSEWRANTEAFF. In DNA, the CDR3 is TGTGCCAGCAGTGAATGGAGGGCGAACACTGAAGCTTTCTTT.

The V call is TRBV28, the J call TRBJ1-5; D remains unclear. The germline gives CDR1 MDHEN, CDR2 SYDVKM. The CDR3 is 14 amino acids. The ends were cut back, 1 base at V and 8 bases at J, with 12 bases in the middle. CDR3 loop: CASSLFGSAEPQHF. The CDR3 coding sequence is TGTGCCAGCAGTTTATTCGGTTCCGCGGAGCCCCAGCATTTT.

This chain uses TRBV28 with TRBJ1-1; D not resolved. Germline CDR1 is MDHEN and CDR2 is SYDVKM. The CDR3 sequence is 10 residues long. V was trimmed by 7 bases and J by 5 bases, leaving 5 bases between them. CDR3 in DNA: TGTGCCAGCATTTCGACTGAAGCTTTCTTT. Translating it yields CASISTEAFF.

This sequence joins TRBV4-1 and TRBJ2-7; 8 bases match TRBD1. There are 16 residues in the CDR3. Germline values: CDR1 MGHRA, CDR2 YSYEKL. The J segment lost 5 bases and the V segment lost 3 bases, leaving 12 bases of the junction unmatched. In DNA form, the CDR3 reads TGCGCCAGCAGCCATTTCCAGGGGGCTGCAGCCGACGAGCAGTACTTC. It encodes CASSHFQGAAADEQYF.

The chain is built from TRBV27 and TRBJ2-7, with 7 bases identical to TRBD1. The CDR3 is 15 amino acids. V gave up 0 bases and J gave up 1 base; unmatched junction bases: 3. From germline, CDR1 is MNHEY and CDR2 SMNVEV (reference sequence). The CDR3 reads CASSLSGGESYEQYF. CDR3 bases: TGTGCCAGCAGTTTATCAGGGGGCGAATCCTACGAGCAGTACTTC.

The chain recombines TRBV27 with TRBJ1-5, with unresolved D. V gave up 3 bases and J gave up 3 bases, with 9 bases separating them. The germline V gene encodes CDR1 MNHEY and CDR2 SMNVEV (reference sequence). The length of the CDR3 is 14 residues. Written as DNA, the CDR3 is TGTGCCAGCAGTTTGAACAGATACAATCAGCCCCAGCATTTT. Protein sequence: CASSLNRYNQPQHF.

The V call is TRBV19, the J call TRBJ2-5, with TRBD2 matching over 9 bases. The CDR3 is 20 residues long. V gave up 3 bases and J gave up 2 bases; unmatched junction bases: 19. Germline CDR1 reads LNHDA; CDR2 reads SQIVND (reference sequence). In nucleotides, the CDR3 is TGTGCCAGTAGTATCGGTCCGTATGGGGGTAGCGGGAGACTTCAAGAGACCCAGTACTTC. Translation: CASSIGPYGGSGRLQETQYF. Combining the CDR3 with reference TRBV19 and TRBJ2-5 gives the whole variable domain DGGITQSPKYLFRKEGQNVTLSCEQNLNHDAMYWYRQDPGQGLRLIYYSQIVNDFQKGDIAEGYSVSREKKESFPLTVTSAQKNPTAFYLCASSIGPYGGSGRLQETQYFGPGTRLLVL.

The gene calls are TRBV2 and TRBJ2-1; TRBD2 aligns across 8 bases. Germline loops: CDR1 SNHLY, CDR2 FYNNEI. V shed 0 bases and J 3 bases; nucleotides not matched to a gene: 4. This CDR3 region has 16 residues. The CDR3 coding sequence is TGTGCCAGCAGTGAAGCGGCACTAGCGGTCTACAATGAGCAGTTCTTC. It yields the protein CASSEAALAVYNEQFF.

The chain joins TRBV6-5 to TRBJ1-3; 8 bases map to TRBD1. Losses at the gene ends were 4 bases for V and 4 bases for J; bases not matched to a gene: 3. The germline V gene has CDR1 MNHEY and CDR2 SVGAGI. The CDR3 has 14 amino acids. The CDR3 is CASSSAGGGNTIYF. CDR3 coding DNA: TGTGCCAGCAGTTCCGCAGGGGGCGGAAACACCATATATTTT.

The V call is TRBV11-3, the J call TRBJ2-7, with 8 bases fitting TRBD2. Germline V CDR1 and CDR2: SGHNT, YENEEA. The CDR3 is made up of 17 amino acids. The trim removed 5 bases at V and 5 bases at J, leaving 17 bases unmatched. The CDR3 protein is CASSALYRGGRIHEQYF. CDR3 DNA sequence: TGTGCCAGCAGCGCGCTTTACCGGGGGGGTCGAATCCACGAGCAGTACTTC.

The chain combines TRBV27 with TRBJ1-2, with 7 bases lining up with TRBD1. The CDR3 has 13 amino acids. The germline V gene encodes CDR1 MNHEY and CDR2 SMNVEV (reference sequence). V shed 2 bases, J shed 6 bases, and the junction held 3 bases outside the gene matches. The CDR3 loop reads CASSLMGTDGYTF. CDR3 nucleotides: TGTGCCAGCAGTTTAATGGGGACAGATGGCTACACCTTC.